This T cell receptor beta chain is from a study of Ad26.COV2.S vaccination and SARS-CoV-2 variants. Study-wide findings and caveats: In TCR breadth and depth analyses, total T cell responses may have been underestimated.

V lost 0 bases, J lost 3 bases, and 12 bases lay in between. Germline CDR1 and CDR2: LNHNV and YYDKDF (reference sequence). This CDR3 has 16 residues. Sequencing used immunoSEQ multiplex PCR; TCRdb keeps in-frame clones, though not all of them. The table has under 600,000 clones, around 89% seen once. As to this clone: What it binds is not known.

Sample treatment: 15 to 20 received Ad26.COV2.S at low or high dose, single or two shots; roughly 5 received placebo; per-sample allocation not given. On day 63 after the first injection, vaccine and placebo recipients gave samples. Donation was by an adult aged 18-55 years who was in Boston. Wuhan-strain spike was delivered by a replication-incompetent Ad26 vector. The rearrangement joins TRBV15 to TRBJ1-5; unclear D gene. This sequence was found in a person aged 18-60 years who received the Ad26.COV2.S COVID-19 vaccine or a placebo. The source was peripheral blood, collected in a trial of Ad26.COV2.S vaccine versus placebo. Here the CDR3 reads CATSRDNWQANQPQHF. CDR3 nucleotide sequence: TGTGCCACCAGCAGAGATAATTGGCAGGCCAATCAGCCCCAGCATTTT.